This T cell receptor (beta chain) is from a study of sequential checkpoint blockade in melanoma (dated by TCRdb to the late 2010s). For context, the study as a whole: Patients were randomized 1:1 to first-line nivolumab followed by ipilimumab (arm A) or ipilimumab followed by nivolumab (arm B). Maintenance nivolumab came after each of the two trial sequences. DNA from about a hundred pretreatment melanoma tumor samples underwent TCRbeta immunosequencing. For 20 to 25 patients, matched tumor biopsies were obtained before treatment and at week 13, following single-agent nivolumab (arm A) or ipilimumab (arm B). In around 80% of the matched pre- and post-treatment tumor biopsy pairs, both biopsies came from the same lesion.

The immunoSEQ Assay was used to immunosequence TCRbeta CDR3 regions from genomic DNA. Genomic DNA was amplified by bias-controlled multiplex PCR before high-throughput sequencing. As for how the authors treated the data: To quantify the absolute abundance of each unique TCRbeta CDR3 region, the sequences were collapsed and filtered. Clonality, defined as 1 minus Pielou's evenness, was calculated using only productive rearrangements. Tumor T-cell fraction was calculated by normalizing TCRbeta template counts to usable DNA, which was estimated from several housekeeping genes. A previously published method was used to identify clones with significantly greater frequencies in on-treatment samples than in baseline samples. In its TCRdb copy, this immuneACCESS table keeps in-frame sequences only and misses some clones. Where compared with another copy, unresolved V genes explain less than half of these, and the others have no known cause. That table is the source of V, J and clone size, and D and trimming were worked out from the DNA. The sample profile shows fewer than 4,500 clones; roughly 24% of them were found once. 9.1% of the sample is in the top ten clones.

Cut back by 7 bases and 11 bases, the V and J ends lie 15 bases apart. Inclusive of the bounding cysteine and phenylalanine, the CDR3 is 12 residues long. The read is trimmed to its CDR3 DNA, 36 bases read in frame from base 1. The germline V gene (reference sequence) sets CDR1 to LNHDA and CDR2 to SQIVND. Broad study findings and their caveats: Clinical benefit was about 30 times more likely to be achieved by patients whose tumor T-cell fraction and clonality increased by week 13. The model for predicting response that combines TCR metrics with mutation burden needs to be validated in larger, independent patient cohorts. Tumor T-cell fraction and clonality were found to correlate with PD-L1 staining and CD8+ T-cell counts but not with mutational load. Within-arm analyses of tumor T-cell fraction were limited by small sample sizes and reduced statistical power. In the nivolumab-first arm (arm A), an association was found between pretreatment tumor TIL clonality and response (P = .04).

What the treatment or condition label conveys for this sample: randomized to nivolumab then ipilimumab (arm A) or the reverse (arm B). No trial patient had received prior DNA-damaging chemotherapy. The samples were obtained from melanoma patients enrolled in CheckMate 064, an open-label, randomized phase II trial testing sequential checkpoint blockade. Genomic DNA from formalin-fixed paraffin-embedded (FFPE) tissue samples served as the input for tumor TCR sequencing. Concerning this clone: Its antigen is currently not known. The sample holds no much larger clone one base away, and base qualities are not on file.

The clonotype comes from a human donor with melanoma. Sequences were derived from tumor tissue (inferred from file names), sampled from a patient given nivolumab and ipilimumab in sequence. This chain joins TRBV19 to TRBJ2-1; TRBD2 is a weak D gene call, 7 bases matching. For the CDR3, the sequence is CASTAGGGQQFF. The DNA sequence is given as TGTGCCAGTACCGCTGGGGGGGGGCAGCAGTTCTTC. The full variable domain, with segments outside the CDR3 supplied by the reference TRBV19 and TRBJ2-1 proteins, appears as DGGITQSPKYLFRKEGQNVTLSCEQNLNHDAMYWYRQDPGQGLRLIYYSQIVNDFQKGDIAEGYSVSREKKESFPLTVTSAQKNPTAFYLCASTAGGGQQFFGPGTRLTVL.